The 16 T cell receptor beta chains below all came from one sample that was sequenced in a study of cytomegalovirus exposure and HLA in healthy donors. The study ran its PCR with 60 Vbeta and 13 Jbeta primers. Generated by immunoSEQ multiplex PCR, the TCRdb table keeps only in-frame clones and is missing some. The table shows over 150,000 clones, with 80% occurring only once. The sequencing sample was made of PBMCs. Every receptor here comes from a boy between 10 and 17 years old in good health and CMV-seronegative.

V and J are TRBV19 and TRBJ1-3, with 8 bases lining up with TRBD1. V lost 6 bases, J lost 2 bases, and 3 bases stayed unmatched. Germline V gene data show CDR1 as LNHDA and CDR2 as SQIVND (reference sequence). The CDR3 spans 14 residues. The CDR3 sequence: CASSETGAGNTIYF. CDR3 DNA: TGTGCCAGTAGCGAGACAGGGGCTGGAAACACCATATATTTT.

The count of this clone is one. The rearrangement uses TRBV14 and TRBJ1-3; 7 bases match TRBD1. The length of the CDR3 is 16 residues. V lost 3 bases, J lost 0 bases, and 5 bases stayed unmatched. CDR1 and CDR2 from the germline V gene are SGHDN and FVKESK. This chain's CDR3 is CASSHKGGLSGNTIYF. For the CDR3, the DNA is TGTGCCAGCAGCCATAAAGGGGGCCTCTCTGGAAACACCATATATTTT.

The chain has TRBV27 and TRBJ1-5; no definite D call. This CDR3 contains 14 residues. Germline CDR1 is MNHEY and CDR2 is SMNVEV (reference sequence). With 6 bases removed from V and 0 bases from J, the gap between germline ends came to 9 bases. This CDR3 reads CASSLRDSNQPQHF. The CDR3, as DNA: TGTGCCAGCAGCCTGAGAGATAGCAATCAGCCCCAGCATTTT.

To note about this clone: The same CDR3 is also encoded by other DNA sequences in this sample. The CDR3 nucleotides are TGTGCCAGTAGTATAGATCGGACTAGTGCCTACGAGCAGTACTTC. It codes for CASSIDRTSAYEQYF. This rearrangement joins TRBV19 to TRBJ2-7; 7 bases map to TRBD2. The V gene's germline CDR1 is LNHDA and CDR2 SQIVND (reference sequence). The CDR3 runs to 15 residues. Losses at the gene ends were 0 bases for V and 2 bases for J; bases not matched to a gene: 4.

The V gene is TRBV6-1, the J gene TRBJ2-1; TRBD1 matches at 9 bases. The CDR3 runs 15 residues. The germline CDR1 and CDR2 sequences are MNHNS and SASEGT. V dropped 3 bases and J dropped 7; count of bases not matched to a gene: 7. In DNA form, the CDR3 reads TGTGCCAGCAGTGACCGGGACAGGGCCCAAAATGAGCAGTTCTTC. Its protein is CASSDRDRAQNEQFF.

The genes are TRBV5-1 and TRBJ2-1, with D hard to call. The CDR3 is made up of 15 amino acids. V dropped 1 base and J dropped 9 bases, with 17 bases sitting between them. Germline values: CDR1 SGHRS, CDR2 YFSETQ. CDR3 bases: TGCGCCAGCAGCTTGTTAGATTTTTCGTACGGTGAGCAGTTCTTC. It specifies CASSLLDFSYGEQFF.

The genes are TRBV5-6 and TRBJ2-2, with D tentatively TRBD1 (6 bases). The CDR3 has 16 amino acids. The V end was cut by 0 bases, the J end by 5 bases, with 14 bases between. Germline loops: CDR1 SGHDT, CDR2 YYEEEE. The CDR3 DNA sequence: TGTGCCAGCAGCTTGGACACAGGGCGCCAGACCGGGGAGCTGTTTTTT. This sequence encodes CASSLDTGRQTGELFF.

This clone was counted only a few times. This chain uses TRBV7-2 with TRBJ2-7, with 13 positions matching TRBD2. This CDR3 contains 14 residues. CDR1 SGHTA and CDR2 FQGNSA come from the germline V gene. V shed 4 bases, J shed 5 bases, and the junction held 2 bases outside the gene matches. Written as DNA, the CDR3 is TGTGCCAGCAGCTCCGGACTAGCGGGAGACGAGCAGTACTTC. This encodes CASSSGLAGDEQYF. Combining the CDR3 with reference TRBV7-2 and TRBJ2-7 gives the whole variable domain GAGVSQSPSNKVTEKGKDVELRCDPISGHTALYWYRQSLGQGLEFLIYFQGNSAPDKSGLPSDRFSAERTGGSVSTLTIQRTQQEDSAVYLCASSSGLAGDEQYFGPGTRLTVT.

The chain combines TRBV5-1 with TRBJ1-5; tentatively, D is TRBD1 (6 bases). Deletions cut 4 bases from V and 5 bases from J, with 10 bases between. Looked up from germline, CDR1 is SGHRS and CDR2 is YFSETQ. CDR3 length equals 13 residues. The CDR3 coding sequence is TGCGCCAGCAGCGAACAGGGTGATCAGCCCCAGCATTTT. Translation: CASSEQGDQPQHF.

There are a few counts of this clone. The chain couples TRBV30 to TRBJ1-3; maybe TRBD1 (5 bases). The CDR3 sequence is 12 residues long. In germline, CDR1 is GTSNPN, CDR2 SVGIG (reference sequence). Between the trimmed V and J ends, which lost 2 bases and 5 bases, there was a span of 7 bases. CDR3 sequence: CAWSSGRNTIYF. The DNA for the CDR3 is TGTGCCTGGAGTTCAGGGAGAAACACCATATATTTT.

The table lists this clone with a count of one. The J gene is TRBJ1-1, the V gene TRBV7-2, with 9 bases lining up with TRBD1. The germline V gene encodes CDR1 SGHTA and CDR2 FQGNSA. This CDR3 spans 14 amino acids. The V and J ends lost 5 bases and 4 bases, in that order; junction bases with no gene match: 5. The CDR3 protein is CASSPGQGSTEAFF. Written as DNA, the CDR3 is TGTGCCAGCAGCCCCGGACAGGGGAGCACTGAAGCTTTCTTT. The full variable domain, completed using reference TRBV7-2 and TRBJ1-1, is GAGVSQSPSNKVTEKGKDVELRCDPISGHTALYWYRQSLGQGLEFLIYFQGNSAPDKSGLPSDRFSAERTGGSVSTLTIQRTQQEDSAVYLCASSPGQGSTEAFFGQGTRLTVV.

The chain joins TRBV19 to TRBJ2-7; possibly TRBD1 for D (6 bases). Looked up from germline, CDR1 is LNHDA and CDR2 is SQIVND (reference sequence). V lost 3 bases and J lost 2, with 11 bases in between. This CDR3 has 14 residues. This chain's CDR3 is CASSINRDTYEQYF. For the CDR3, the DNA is TGTGCCAGTAGTATTAACAGGGACACCTACGAGCAGTACTTC. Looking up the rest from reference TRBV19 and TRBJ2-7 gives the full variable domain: DGGITQSPKYLFRKEGQNVTLSCEQNLNHDAMYWYRQDPGQGLRLIYYSQIVNDFQKGDIAEGYSVSREKKESFPLTVTSAQKNPTAFYLCASSINRDTYEQYFGPGTRLTVT.

The CDR3 DNA follows: TGTGCCAGCAGCCGGACAGGGGGGGCCTACGAGCAGTACTTC. It is translated as CASSRTGGAYEQYF. The V and J genes are TRBV6-5 and TRBJ2-7, with 10 bases matching TRBD1. CDR3 size: 14 residues. V dropped 6 bases and J dropped 2; count of bases not matched to a gene: 4. Germline V gene data show CDR1 as MNHEY and CDR2 as SVGAGI.

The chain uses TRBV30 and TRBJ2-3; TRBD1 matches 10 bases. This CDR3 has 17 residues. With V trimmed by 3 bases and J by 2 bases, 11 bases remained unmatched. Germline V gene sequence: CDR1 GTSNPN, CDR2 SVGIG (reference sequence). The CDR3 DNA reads TGTGCCTGGAGGCCTCGAGGTGACAGGGGGCTCACAGATACGCAGTATTTT. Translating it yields CAWRPRGDRGLTDTQYF.

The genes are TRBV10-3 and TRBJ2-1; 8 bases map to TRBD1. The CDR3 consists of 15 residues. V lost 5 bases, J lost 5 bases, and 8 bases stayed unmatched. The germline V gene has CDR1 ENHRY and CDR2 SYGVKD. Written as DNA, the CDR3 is TGTGCCATCAGTTCATCGAGACAGGGGAACAATGAGCAGTTCTTC. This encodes CAISSSRQGNNEQFF.

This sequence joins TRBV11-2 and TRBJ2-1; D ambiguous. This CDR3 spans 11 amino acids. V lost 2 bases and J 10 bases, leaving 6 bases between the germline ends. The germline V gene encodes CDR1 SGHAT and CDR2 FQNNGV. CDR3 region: CASSLPREQFF. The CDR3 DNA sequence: TGTGCCAGCAGCTTACCCAGGGAGCAGTTCTTC.